This T cell receptor beta chain was observed in a study of T-cell reconstitution after alpha-beta-depleted transplantation in children. Study-level results: Counts and diversity of T cells one year after transplant came mostly from newly produced T cells. For some patients, TCRbeta diversity was high at day 60 because of recipient T cells and thymic progenitors that survived. Reportedly, roughly two months post-transplant, alpha-beta T cells arose from several hundred expanded graft clones.

Molecular barcoding with unique molecular identifiers was used for the TCRbeta library. TCRdb re-derived calls from the PCR reads in MiXCR, one entry per CDR3 protein. The sample lists hundreds of thousands of distinct CDR3 sequences, 10% to 15% occurring once. This clonotype was counted ten times or more. Its specificity is unknown. The clonotype was recovered from a girl aged 2-10 years with congenital amegakaryocytic thrombocytopenia, due to receive a stem cell transplant. The source was PBMCs, collected before TCRalphabeta/CD19-depleted stem cell transplant.

The CDR3 bases are TGTGCCAGCAGCTTGTCTCGGGAGAGCTACGAGCAGTACTTC. Amino acids: CASSLSRESYEQYF. The chain couples TRBV7-9 to TRBJ2-7, with TRBD2 as a possible D gene (6 bases). The germline gives CDR1 SEHNR, CDR2 FQNEAQ (reference sequence). Trimming removed 3 bases from V and 3 bases from J, with 12 bases in between. CDR3 size: 14 residues. The variable domain in full, with the rest retrieved from reference TRBV7-9 and TRBJ2-7, is DTGVSQNPRHKITKRGQNVTFRCDPISEHNRLYWYRQTLGQGPEFLTYFQNEAQLEKSRLLSDRFSAERPKGSFSTLEIQRTEQGDSAMYLCASSLSRESYEQYFGPGTRLTVT.